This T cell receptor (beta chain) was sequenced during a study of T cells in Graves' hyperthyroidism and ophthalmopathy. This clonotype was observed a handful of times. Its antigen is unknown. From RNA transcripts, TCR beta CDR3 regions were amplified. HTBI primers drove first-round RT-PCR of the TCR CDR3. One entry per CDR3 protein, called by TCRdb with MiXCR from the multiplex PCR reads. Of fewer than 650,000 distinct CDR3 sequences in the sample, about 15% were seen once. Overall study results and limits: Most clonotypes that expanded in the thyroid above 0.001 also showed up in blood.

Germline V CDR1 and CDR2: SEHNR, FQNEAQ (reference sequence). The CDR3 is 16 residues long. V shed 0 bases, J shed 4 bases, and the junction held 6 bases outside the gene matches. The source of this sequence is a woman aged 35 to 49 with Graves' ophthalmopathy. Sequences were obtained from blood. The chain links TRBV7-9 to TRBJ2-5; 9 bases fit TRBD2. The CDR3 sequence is CASSLASSGISETQYF. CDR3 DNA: TGTGCCAGCAGCTTAGCGTCTAGCGGGATATCAGAGACCCAGTACTTC.